Listed below are T cell receptor beta chains from one sample, sequenced in a study of blood T cell repertoires in COVID-19. Sequencing was performed with immunoSEQ multiplex PCR; in TCRdb, only in-frame clones are kept and a portion is missing. The sample holds hundreds of thousands of clones, roughly 85% seen once. The sample consisted of peripheral blood. The receptors were sampled from a woman between 18 and 29 years old with acute or convalescent COVID-19. Both conserved end residues are part of each CDR3. D genes are given only for firm matches. The size entry is marked missing in some rows and otherwise reads once, few, many or a size class.

D,size,V,J,CDR3,DNA
-,-,TRBV27,TRBJ1-2,CASSFSHSGGYTF,TGTGCCAGCAGTTTCTCCCATTCGGGGGGCTACACCTTC
-,few,TRBV5-1,TRBJ1-3,CASSLGESGNTIYF,TGCGCCAGCAGCTTAGGAGAATCTGGAAACACCATATATTTT
TRBD1,-,TRBV3-1/TRBV3-2,TRBJ2-7,CASSQEWGQGAYEQYF,TGTGCCAGCAGCCAAGAGTGGGGACAGGGCGCCTACGAGCAGTACTTC
-,-,TRBV3-1/TRBV3-2,TRBJ1-6,CASSRGLYSYNSPLHF,TGTGCCAGCAGCCGGGGACTGTACTCCTATAATTCACCCCTCCACTTT
TRBD1,once,TRBV7-7,TRBJ1-3,CASSYGTGSGNTIYF,TGTGCCAGCAGCTACGGGACAGGGTCTGGAAACACCATATATTTT
-,-,TRBV6-5,TRBJ2-5,CASSPADRQLETQYF,TGTGCCAGCAGCCCGGCGGACAGACAACTAGAGACCCAGTACTTC
-,-,TRBV7-9,TRBJ1-6,CASSFRSGAYNSPLHF,TGTGCCAGCAGCTTTAGGTCAGGGGCCTATAATTCACCCCTCCACTTT
-,-,TRBV6-5,TRBJ1-4,CASSRGLGEKLFF,TGTGCCAGCAGCCGGGGTTTGGGGGAAAAACTGTTTTTT
TRBD1,-,TRBV5-8,TRBJ1-1,CASSLRGQGRTEAFF,TGTGCCAGCAGCTTGCGTGGACAGGGGAGGACTGAAGCTTTCTTT
TRBD2,-,TRBV6-5,TRBJ2-7,CASRYSGSPFYEQYF,TGTGCCAGCAGATATAGCGGGAGTCCTTTCTACGAGCAGTACTTC
TRBD1,-,TRBV3-1/TRBV3-2,TRBJ1-2,CASSQVWGTGKGYTF,TGTGCCAGCAGCCAAGTTTGGGGGACAGGGAAGGGCTACACCTTC
TRBD2,-,TRBV28,TRBJ2-1,CASRRLAGGPHEQFF,TGTGCCAGCAGAAGACTAGCGGGAGGTCCCCACGAGCAGTTCTTC
-,-,TRBV11-2,TRBJ2-7,CASSSQRYEQYF,TGTGCCAGCAGCTCTCAGCGGTACGAGCAGTACTTC
-,-,TRBV19,TRBJ1-1,CASTEGTEAFF,TGTGCCAGTACGGAGGGCACTGAAGCTTTCTTT
TRBD1,-,TRBV27,TRBJ2-3,CASSLWGRFEVQGASTDTQYF,TGTGCCAGCAGTTTATGGGGCCGATTCGAGGTGCAGGGGGCCAGCACAGATACGCAGTATTTT
-,-,TRBV7-3,TRBJ1-1,CASSLDRAFF,TGTGCCAGCAGTTTAGACAGGGCTTTCTTT
-,-,TRBV7-2,TRBJ2-3,CASTSGQFTDTQYF,TGTGCCAGCACCTCTGGACAATTCACAGATACGCAGTATTTT
TRBD1,-,TRBV23-1,TRBJ1-1,CATRGRGRRYTEAFF,TGCGCCACCCGAGGCAGGGGGCGCAGGTACACTGAAGCTTTCTTT
TRBD1,-,TRBV27,TRBJ1-2,CASSSRQGLNYGYTF,TGTGCCAGCAGTTCCCGACAGGGACTTAACTATGGCTACACCTTC
TRBD2,-,TRBV7-8,TRBJ2-5,CASSLARGTSGETQYF,TGTGCCAGCAGCTTAGCGCGGGGGACTAGCGGGGAGACCCAGTACTTC
-,-,TRBV12-3/TRBV12-4,TRBJ2-5,CASGKGETQYF,TGTGCCAGCGGCAAGGGGGAGACCCAGTACTTC
-,-,TRBV19,TRBJ1-5,CASTPWEGSNQPQHF,TGTGCCAGTACTCCTTGGGAGGGGAGCAATCAGCCCCAGCATTTT
TRBD2,once,TRBV11-2,TRBJ2-1,CASSLGVTSESGEQFF,TGTGCCAGCAGCTTAGGGGTGACTAGCGAATCGGGTGAGCAGTTCTTC
-,-,TRBV12-5,TRBJ2-2,CASGATSSAGELFF,TGTGCTAGTGGTGCGACTAGTTCGGCCGGGGAGCTGTTTTTT
TRBD1,-,TRBV19,TRBJ2-7,CASRTQTGGTYEQYF,TGTGCCAGTAGAACACAGACAGGGGGCACCTACGAGCAGTACTTC
-,-,TRBV30,TRBJ1-6,CAGHQGGNSPLHF,TGTGCCGGACATCAAGGGGGAAATTCACCCCTCCACTTT
-,-,TRBV2,TRBJ1-1,CASKQGFLTEAFF,TGTGCCAGCAAGCAGGGGTTCTTGACTGAAGCTTTCTTT
-,-,TRBV3-1/TRBV3-2,TRBJ1-2,CASSQKGVVRYTF,TGTGCCAGCAGCCAAAAAGGGGTCGTTCGATACACCTTC
TRBD1,-,TRBV9,TRBJ1-2,CASSPMGAWTGVNYGYTF,TGTGCCAGCAGCCCTATGGGGGCTTGGACAGGGGTGAACTATGGCTACACCTTC
-,-,TRBV28,TRBJ1-1,CASSSPRMTEAFF,TGTGCCAGCAGTTCCCCCCGTATGACTGAAGCTTTCTTT
-,-,TRBV9,TRBJ1-3,CASSPWGAGNTIYF,TGTGCCAGCAGCCCCTGGGGAGCTGGAAACACCATATATTTT
TRBD1,-,TRBV24-1,TRBJ1-2,CATSERDRGLEGYTF,TGTGCCACCAGTGAGAGGGACAGGGGGCTGGAAGGCTACACCTTC
TRBD1,few,TRBV18,TRBJ1-6,CASSAGGDDSPLHF,TGTGCCAGCTCGGCAGGGGGTGATGATTCACCCCTCCACTTT
-,-,TRBV2,TRBJ1-6,CASNNKGSGNSPLHF,TGTGCCAGCAACAACAAGGGGTCGGGCAATTCACCCCTCCACTTT
-,-,TRBV27,TRBJ1-6,CASRTGNLFNSPLHF,TGTGCCAGCAGAACAGGGAATTTATTCAATTCACCCCTCCACTTT
TRBD2,-,TRBV3-1/TRBV3-2,TRBJ2-1,CASSQEQRGVYNEQFF,TGTGCCAGCAGCCAAGAACAGCGGGGGGTCTACAATGAGCAGTTCTTC
TRBD1,-,TRBV6-5,TRBJ1-1,CASQYLTGGRTEAFF,TGTGCCAGCCAATATTTAACAGGGGGCAGAACTGAAGCTTTCTTT
-,-,TRBV4-1,TRBJ1-1,CASTEYDRRYTEAFF,TGCGCCAGCACCGAATATGACAGGCGATACACTGAAGCTTTCTTT
-,-,TRBV5-1,TRBJ2-1,CASSDDGSSYNEQFF,TGCGCCAGCAGCGACGACGGGAGCTCCTACAATGAGCAGTTCTTC
TRBD1,-,TRBV28,TRBJ1-1,CASSRTGTNTEAFF,TGTGCCAGCAGCCGGACAGGAACGAACACTGAAGCTTTCTTT
-,-,TRBV3-1/TRBV3-2,TRBJ1-2,CASSQDVNTFYGYTF,TGTGCCAGCAGCCAAGATGTGAACACCTTCTATGGCTACACCTTC
-,-,TRBV11-2,TRBJ2-2,CASSILRAAGELFF,TGTGCCAGCAGCATACTCAGGGCGGCCGGGGAGCTGTTTTTT
TRBD2,-,TRBV3-1/TRBV3-2,TRBJ2-3,CASSQEAGASTDTQYF,TGTGCCAGCAGCCAAGAAGCGGGAGCTAGCACAGATACGCAGTATTTT
-,-,TRBV2,TRBJ1-5,CASSERQGTRSNQPQHF,TGTGCCAGCAGTGAGCGGCAGGGTACCAGGAGCAATCAGCCCCAGCATTTT
TRBD1,-,TRBV10-3,TRBJ2-7,CAIRTGQGHEQYF,TGTGCCATCAGAACCGGACAGGGGCACGAGCAGTACTTC